This record covers a single T cell receptor (beta chain). TCRdb re-analysed the 5' RACE reads in MiXCR, keeping a single row per CDR3 protein. This table holds about 430,000 distinct CDR3 sequences, approximately 25% found once. This specimen comes from a study of T-cell memory formation after mild COVID-19. Source material: PBMCs or a T cell subset sorted from them (not recorded which). This receptor was obtained from an adult woman who had mild COVID-19 (a few samples of this study predate the infection). Cell type and time point are not known.

The CDR3 is CASSQDETRGNIQYF. The CDR3 DNA follows: TGCGCCAGCAGCCAAGATGAAACTAGGGGAAACATTCAGTACTTC. The gene calls are TRBV4-3 and TRBJ2-4; D may correspond to TRBD1 or TRBD2 (5 bases each). Germline loops: CDR1 LGHNA, CDR2 YSLEER. Deletions cut 0 bases from V and 6 bases from J, with 12 bases between. The CDR3 extends over 15 amino acids.